These 10 T cell receptor beta chains were all obtained from the same sample, sequenced in a study of cytomegalovirus exposure and HLA in healthy donors. The PCR employed 60 Vbeta primers together with 13 Jbeta primers. Produced via immunoSEQ multiplex PCR; TCRdb's table is partial and in-frame only. Here the sample spans roughly 180,000 clones, 80% being singletons. The specimen was PBMCs. All receptors come from a young man in good health and CMV-seronegative.

The chain employs TRBV6-1 and TRBJ2-1; 12 nucleotides line up with TRBD2. CDR3 length: 15 residues. Germline CDR1 and CDR2: MNHNS and SASEGT. V lost 2 bases, J lost 4 bases, and 0 bases stayed unmatched. CDR3 protein: CASSELAGGYNEQFF. CDR3 coding DNA: TGTGCCAGCAGTGAACTAGCGGGAGGGTACAATGAGCAGTTCTTC.

Written as DNA, the CDR3 is TGTGCCAGCAGCACCAGGACTAGCGGGCGGTACAATGAGCAGTTCTTC. This encodes CASSTRTSGRYNEQFF. This chain joins TRBV5-4 and TRBJ2-1; 11 nucleotides match TRBD2. Germline V CDR1 and CDR2: SGHNT, YYREEE (reference sequence). V shed 4 bases and J 4 bases; nucleotides not matched to a gene: 7. The CDR3 consists of 16 residues.

The chain joins TRBV5-4 to TRBJ1-1, with D hard to call. CDR1 and CDR2 (germline): SGHNT, YYREEE (reference sequence). V lost 3 bases and J 4 bases, leaving 19 bases between the germline ends. This CDR3 spans 16 amino acids. CDR3 sequence: CASSSFWAASITEAFF. The CDR3 bases are TGTGCCAGCAGCTCCTTTTGGGCAGCATCTATCACTGAAGCTTTCTTT.

The chain links TRBV5-4 to TRBJ2-3, with D perhaps matching TRBD2 (6 bases). Trimming left V 5 bases short and J 4 bases short, with 8 bases between. Germline CDR1 is SGHNT and CDR2 is YYREEE (reference sequence). The CDR3 runs to 12 residues. CDR3 amino acids: CASSGGSDTQYF. CDR3 DNA: TGTGCCAGCAGTGGGGGGTCAGATACGCAGTATTTT.

This clone was counted only a few times. J is TRBJ2-7 and V is TRBV11-2; 7 bases agree with TRBD2. J gave up 6 bases and V 7 bases, and 15 bases lay outside the gene matches. Germline V lookup: CDR1 SGHAT, CDR2 FQNNGV. The CDR3 has 15 amino acids. In DNA form, the CDR3 reads TGTGCCAGCAAAGGGGATGCGGGAGTAATTGGCGAGCAGTACTTC. As protein: CASKGDAGVIGEQYF.

DNA for the CDR3: TGTGCCAGTAGTATCTCAGGGATGAAAGAGACCCAGTACTTC. It specifies CASSISGMKETQYF. The gene calls are TRBV19 and TRBJ2-5; D is perhaps TRBD1 (5 bases). V lost 3 bases, J lost 3 bases, and 11 bases lay in between. Germline CDR1 is LNHDA and CDR2 is SQIVND (reference sequence). The CDR3 sequence is 14 residues long.

This clone was found once. This chain uses TRBV11-2 with TRBJ2-5; 9 nucleotides align to TRBD1. V gave up 3 bases and J gave up 7 bases; unmatched junction bases: 12. This CDR3 region has 16 residues. Germline V gene sequence: CDR1 SGHAT, CDR2 FQNNGV. The CDR3 region has the DNA TGTGCCAGCAGCTTTTATCTCCGGGACAGGGAAAGGACCCAGTACTTC. It specifies CASSFYLRDRERTQYF.

This clone was recorded a few times. CDR3 sequence: CASSFALAGKDEQYF. The CDR3 DNA is TGTGCCAGCAGCTTTGCGTTAGCGGGAAAGGACGAGCAGTACTTC. The chain joins TRBV7-9 to TRBJ2-7, with 8 bases lining up with TRBD2. The CDR3 spans 15 residues. The V segment lost 3 bases and the J segment 5 bases; nucleotides outside the gene matches: 9. Germline loops: CDR1 SEHNR, CDR2 FQNEAQ (reference sequence).

The V gene is TRBV19, the J gene TRBJ2-1; D is possibly TRBD2 (5 bases). The germline CDR1 and CDR2 sequences are LNHDA and SQIVND (reference sequence). The CDR3 contains 12 residues. V was pared by 3 bases and J by 8 bases, with 8 bases between. The CDR3 spells CASSIRGDEQFF. CDR3 nucleotides: TGTGCCAGTAGTATCCGGGGAGATGAGCAGTTCTTC.

The chain uses TRBV7-9 and TRBJ1-1; the D is unclear. Trimming cost V 4 bases and J 7 bases, with 13 bases left between them. Per the germline V gene, CDR1 is SEHNR and CDR2 is FQNEAQ (reference sequence). The CDR3 runs to 13 residues. Here the CDR3 reads CASSSEGGVEAFF. The CDR3 bases are TGTGCCAGCAGCTCCGAGGGTGGGGTTGAAGCTTTCTTT.